This is a list of T cell receptor beta chains from one sample in a study of response to subunit inactivated influenza vaccine. MiXCR was run by TCRdb on the RT-PCR reads, yielding one entry per CDR3 protein. The sample lists about 540,000 distinct CDR3 sequences, under 25% seen once, with approximately 3% in the top ten. This sample was shared with a second study, whose subject was T cells expressing NK-cell markers.

Sequenced here: CD4+ T cells sorted from PBMCs, sampled roughly 12 days after vaccination. The origin of the receptors is a man in his fifties who received an inactivated influenza vaccine. Each CDR3 is given with its conserved first and last residue. A D gene is named only where the DNA matches it firmly. A clone size is listed for some rows: how often the clone was seen (once, few, many), or a class if it is expanded.

clone size	D gene	V gene	J gene	CDR3 protein	CDR3 DNA
few	NA	TRBV29-1	TRBJ2-7	CSARRDGAYEQYF	TGCAGCGCCAGAAGGGACGGGGCCTACGAGCAGTACTTC
NA	TRBD1	TRBV7-8	TRBJ2-5	CASSSWDRGWQETQYF	TGTGCCAGCAGCTCGTGGGACAGGGGCTGGCAAGAGACCCAGTACTTC
NA	NA	TRBV13	TRBJ2-7	CASSFTGGPIEQYF	TGTGCCAGCAGCTTCACCGGAGGGCCTATCGAGCAGTACTTC
NA	NA	TRBV7-2	TRBJ2-3	CASSPSDPGSEDTQYF	TGTGCCAGCAGCCCCTCCGACCCGGGATCCGAGGATACGCAGTATTTT
few	TRBD1	TRBV18	TRBJ2-2	CASSRDRAPTGELFF	TGTGCCAGCTCAAGAGACAGGGCTCCCACCGGGGAGCTGTTTTTT
few	TRBD1	TRBV12-3/TRBV12-4	TRBJ1-6	CASSLGDSLTPLHF	TGTGCCAGCAGTCTAGGGGACAGCCTTACACCCCTCCACTTT
few	NA	TRBV2	TRBJ2-1	CASSASGVSEQFF	TGTGCCAGCAGTGCTTCAGGGGTTAGTGAGCAGTTCTTC
NA	NA	TRBV6-5	TRBJ1-6	CASNYRGGYSPLHF	TGTGCCAGCAATTATAGGGGAGGGTATTCACCCCTCCACTTT
few	NA	TRBV29-1	TRBJ1-1	CSVALITAEAFF	TGCAGCGTCGCCCTCATAACAGCTGAAGCTTTCTTT
few	NA	TRBV3-1	TRBJ2-3	CASSQDTTSTDTQYF	TGTGCCAGCAGCCAAGATACAACTAGCACAGATACGCAGTATTTT
NA	TRBD2	TRBV7-9	TRBJ2-2	CASSPREFTGELFF	TGTGCCAGCAGCCCGCGGGAGTTCACCGGGGAGCTGTTTTTT
NA	NA	TRBV14	TRBJ2-3	CASSKAGGKAQYF	TGTGCCAGCAGCAAAGCCGGTGGGAAGGCGCAGTATTTT
few	TRBD1	TRBV5-1	TRBJ1-5	CASSHGQGGQPQHF	TGCGCCAGCAGCCATGGACAGGGAGGTCAGCCCCAGCATTTT
few	NA	TRBV11-2	TRBJ2-5	CASSFTVGAEETQYF	TGTGCCAGCAGCTTTACAGTTGGGGCCGAAGAGACCCAGTACTTC
few	TRBD1	TRBV29-1	TRBJ1-1	CSVGTANTEAFF	TGCAGCGTAGGGACAGCGAACACTGAAGCTTTCTTT
few	NA	TRBV5-1	TRBJ1-4	CASSPNGRTATNEKLFF	TGCGCCAGCAGCCCGAACGGGAGGACTGCAACTAATGAAAAACTGTTTTTT
NA	NA	TRBV10-3	TRBJ2-1	CAISEVGNEQFF	TGTGCCATCAGTGAAGTTGGAAATGAGCAGTTCTTC
NA	NA	TRBV28	TRBJ2-1	CASRTPRGGRTYNEQFF	TGTGCCAGCAGGACCCCCCGGGGCGGCCGTACCTACAATGAGCAGTTCTTC
once	TRBD1	TRBV4-1	TRBJ2-5	CASSPGGRGLQETQYF	TGCGCCAGCAGCCCAGGGGGCAGGGGACTCCAAGAGACCCAGTACTTC
few	TRBD2	TRBV5-1	TRBJ2-5	CASSTGTSGRETQYF	TGCGCCAGCAGCACCGGGACTAGCGGGAGGGAGACCCAGTACTTC
NA	NA	TRBV5-1	TRBJ2-4	CASSSEPKNIQYF	TGCGCCAGCAGCTCCGAACCCAAAAACATTCAGTACTTC
NA	NA	TRBV6-2/TRBV6-3	TRBJ2-5	CASSYGNRIIETQYF	TGTGCCAGCAGTTACGGTAACAGAATAATTGAGACCCAGTACTTC
few	TRBD1	TRBV12-3/TRBV12-4	TRBJ2-6	CASSPYHPRDRVSGANVLTF	TGTGCCAGCAGCCCCTATCATCCGCGGGACAGGGTCTCTGGGGCCAACGTCCTGACTTTC
NA	TRBD2	TRBV20-1	TRBJ2-3	CSAKGLSGTDTQYF	TGCAGTGCTAAGGGACTATCAGGCACAGATACGCAGTATTTT
NA	TRBD2	TRBV28	TRBJ2-1	CASQYGTSGRRQQFF	TGTGCCAGCCAGTACGGGACTAGCGGGAGACGACAGCAGTTCTTC
NA	TRBD1	TRBV20-1	TRBJ1-4	CSARTGATNEKLFF	TGCAGTGCTCGGACAGGGGCAACTAATGAAAAACTGTTTTTT
few	NA	TRBV7-2	TRBJ2-2	CASSSGTPNTGELFF	TGTGCCAGCAGCTCCGGGACACCGAACACCGGGGAGCTGTTTTTT
many	NA	TRBV29-1	TRBJ1-2	CSVGRPSGYTF	TGCAGCGTTGGGAGACCTAGCGGCTACACCTTC
NA	TRBD1	TRBV12-3/TRBV12-4	TRBJ1-5	CASRIQGPGSQPQHF	TGTGCCAGCAGAATACAGGGGCCCGGTAGTCAGCCCCAGCATTTT
many	NA	TRBV29-1	TRBJ2-2	CSGRGANTGELFF	TGCAGCGGGAGAGGGGCCAACACCGGGGAGCTGTTTTTT
NA	NA	TRBV5-1	TRBJ1-1	CASSLAGLQLNTEAFF	TGCGCCAGCAGCTTGGCCGGCTTACAGTTGAACACTGAAGCTTTCTTT
many	NA	TRBV20-1	TRBJ2-1	CSASYEQFF	TGCAGTGCATCTTACGAGCAGTTCTTC
many	NA	TRBV4-2	TRBJ2-5	CASSQVGADQETQYF	TGTGCCAGCAGCCAAGTCGGGGCAGACCAAGAGACCCAGTACTTC
few	NA	TRBV5-8	TRBJ2-1	CASRLRGNEQFF	TGTGCCAGCAGACTCAGGGGCAATGAGCAGTTCTTC
few	NA	TRBV6-1	TRBJ2-6	CASSVVAANVLTF	TGTGCCAGCAGTGTAGTGGCGGCCAACGTCCTGACTTTC
few	TRBD2	TRBV6-2/TRBV6-3	TRBJ2-7	CASFGTSDSYEQYF	TGTGCCAGCTTCGGGACTAGCGACTCCTACGAGCAGTACTTC
few	NA	TRBV25-1	TRBJ2-1	CASSDFQTPYNEQFF	TGTGCCAGCAGTGATTTTCAGACACCTTACAATGAGCAGTTCTTC
NA	TRBD2	TRBV5-1	TRBJ2-7	CASSPTASGSYEQYF	TGCGCCAGCAGCCCAACTGCTAGCGGATCCTACGAGCAGTACTTC
few	NA	TRBV21-1	TRBJ2-3	CASSKGSSGSGTDTQYF	TGTGCCAGCAGCAAGGGGAGTAGCGGCAGCGGCACAGATACGCAGTATTTT
NA	TRBD1	TRBV5-5	TRBJ1-4	CASSRTGGSNEKLFF	TGTGCCAGCAGCCGGACAGGGGGATCTAATGAAAAACTGTTTTTT
NA	NA	TRBV20-1	TRBJ2-7	CSARGPGNEQYF	TGCAGTGCTAGAGGCCCTGGAAACGAGCAGTACTTC
NA	TRBD1	TRBV11-2	TRBJ2-5	CASSLIQGAQETQYF	TGTGCCAGCAGCTTAATCCAGGGGGCCCAAGAGACCCAGTACTTC
NA	NA	TRBV7-2	TRBJ1-5	CASTRDISNKPQHF	TGTGCCAGCACCCGGGACATTAGCAATAAGCCTCAGCATTTT
few	TRBD2	TRBV6-5	TRBJ2-2	CASSYSILAGNTGELFF	TGTGCCAGCAGTTACTCGATTCTAGCGGGAAACACCGGGGAGCTGTTTTTT
NA	NA	TRBV7-2	TRBJ2-7	CASSSLRFGEQYF	TGTGCCAGCAGCTCGTTACGATTTGGGGAGCAGTACTTC
NA	NA	TRBV6-2/TRBV6-3	TRBJ2-1	CASSYGLYNEQFF	TGTGCCAGCAGTTATGGACTTTACAATGAGCAGTTCTTC